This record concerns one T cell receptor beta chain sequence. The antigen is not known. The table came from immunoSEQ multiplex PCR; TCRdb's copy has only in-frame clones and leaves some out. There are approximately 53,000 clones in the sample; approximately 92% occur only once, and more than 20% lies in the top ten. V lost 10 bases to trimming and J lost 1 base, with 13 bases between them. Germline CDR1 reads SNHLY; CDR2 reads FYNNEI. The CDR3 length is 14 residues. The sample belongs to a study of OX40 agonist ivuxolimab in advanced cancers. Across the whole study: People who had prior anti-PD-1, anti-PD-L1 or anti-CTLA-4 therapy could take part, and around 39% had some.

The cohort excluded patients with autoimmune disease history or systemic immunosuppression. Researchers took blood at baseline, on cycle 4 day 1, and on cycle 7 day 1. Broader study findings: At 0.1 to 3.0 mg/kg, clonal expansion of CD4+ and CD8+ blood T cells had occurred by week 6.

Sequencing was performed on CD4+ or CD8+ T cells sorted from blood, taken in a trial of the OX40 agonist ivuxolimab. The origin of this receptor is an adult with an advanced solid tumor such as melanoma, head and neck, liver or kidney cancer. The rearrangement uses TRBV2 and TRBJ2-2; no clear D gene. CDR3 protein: CATQRAGNTGELFF. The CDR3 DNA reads TGTGCCACTCAAAGGGCAGGGAACACCGGGGAGCTGTTTTTT.